This T cell receptor beta chain was obtained from a study of somatic mutations in cytotoxic T cells in rheumatoid arthritis. Broader study findings: The authors did not know the antigen targets of the expanded CD8+ clones. Rheumatoid arthritis patients showed CD8+ clonality increasing with age, unlike healthy controls. A finding that went unadjusted for multiple comparisons was the slight underrepresentation of TRBV07 in rheumatoid arthritis patients. For CD8+ T-cell clonality, rheumatoid arthritis patients and age-matched healthy controls did not differ significantly.

Repertoires were generated with immunoSEQ multiplex PCR, while TCRdb's copy carries only in-frame clones and drops some. The table lists 9,500 to 15,000 clones, roughly 80% of them singletons, with roughly an eighth in the top ten. This clone was found once. Its antigen remains unidentified. The V gene's germline CDR1 is SGHTA and CDR2 FQGNSA. V was clipped by 5 bases and J by 2 bases, with 15 bases between them. The CDR3 is 15 amino acids. The gene calls are TRBV7-2 and TRBJ1-2; tentatively, D is TRBD1 (5 bases). The sequencing sample was made of CD8+ T cells sorted from blood. The receptor was isolated from a man aged 50 to 60 in good health. The CDR3 sequence: CASSGRGRTNYGYTF. The CDR3 DNA is TGTGCCAGCAGCGGCCGGGGCAGGACAAACTATGGCTACACCTTC.